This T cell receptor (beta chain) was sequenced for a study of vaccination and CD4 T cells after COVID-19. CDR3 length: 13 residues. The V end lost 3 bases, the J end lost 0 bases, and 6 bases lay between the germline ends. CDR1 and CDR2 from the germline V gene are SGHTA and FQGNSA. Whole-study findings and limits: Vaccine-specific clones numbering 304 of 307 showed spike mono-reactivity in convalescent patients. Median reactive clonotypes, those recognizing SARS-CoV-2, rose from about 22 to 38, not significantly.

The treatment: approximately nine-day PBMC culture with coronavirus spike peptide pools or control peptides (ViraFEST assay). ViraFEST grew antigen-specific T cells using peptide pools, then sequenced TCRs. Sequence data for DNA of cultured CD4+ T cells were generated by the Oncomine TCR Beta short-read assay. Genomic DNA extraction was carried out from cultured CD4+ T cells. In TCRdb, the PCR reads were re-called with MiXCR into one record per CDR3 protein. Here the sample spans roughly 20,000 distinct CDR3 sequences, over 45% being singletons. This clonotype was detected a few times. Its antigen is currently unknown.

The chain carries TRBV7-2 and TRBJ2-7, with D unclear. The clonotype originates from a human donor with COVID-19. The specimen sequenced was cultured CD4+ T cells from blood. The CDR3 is CASSFPPSYEQYF. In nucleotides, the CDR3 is TGTGCCAGCAGCTTCCCCCCCTCCTACGAGCAGTACTTC.